The present T cell receptor beta chain was sequenced within a study of a mutant IDH1 vaccine in newly diagnosed glioma. Study in general: The sex distribution of treated patients was 62.5% male and roughly 40% female, with a mean age of roughly 40 years. Those enrolled had earlier been treated with radiotherapy, temozolomide, or both, mostly both. V12 took place at week 35, and V13 at week 47. Findings of the study overall: Evidence of vaccine-induced immune responses was documented in approximately 93% of patients.

The time point was: week 35, safety follow-up. All doses held 300 ug of mutant IDH1 20-mer peptide, with topical imiquimod. The sample holds a few counts of this clone. What it binds is unknown. Assay: immunoSEQ multiplex PCR; the TCRdb copy retains only in-frame clones and omits some. The sample holds about 31,000 clones; roughly 80% are singletons and the top ten take 15%. The starting material was PBMCs, obtained from a glioma patient whose treatment included an IDH1 peptide vaccine. This TCR was sampled from a man under 40 with glioma.

CDR3 nucleotide sequence: TGTGCCAGCAGCTGGGGACTAGTTCAACTCGATGAGCAGTTCTTC. Its translation: CASSWGLVQLDEQFF. This sequence joins TRBV11-1 and TRBJ2-1; TRBD2 matches 8 bases. This CDR3 comprises 15 residues. Germline-derived CDR1 and CDR2 are SGHAT and FQDESV (reference sequence). J gave up 8 bases and V 4 bases, and 10 bases lay outside the gene matches.